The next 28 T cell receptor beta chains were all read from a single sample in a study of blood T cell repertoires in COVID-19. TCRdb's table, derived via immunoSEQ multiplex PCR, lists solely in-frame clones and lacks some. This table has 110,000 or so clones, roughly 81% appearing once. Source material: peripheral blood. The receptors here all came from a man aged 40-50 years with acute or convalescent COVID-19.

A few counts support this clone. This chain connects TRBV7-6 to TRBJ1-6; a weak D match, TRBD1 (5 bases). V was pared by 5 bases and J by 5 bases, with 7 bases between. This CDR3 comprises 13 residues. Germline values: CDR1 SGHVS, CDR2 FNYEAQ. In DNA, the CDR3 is TGTGCCAGCAGCCGACAGAATAATTCACCCCTCCACTTT. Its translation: CASSRQNNSPLHF.

The CDR3 nucleotides are TGCGCCAGCAGCCGCGTGAACGGAGTCAATGAGCAGTTCTTC. It translates to CASSRVNGVNEQFF. This chain uses TRBV4-1 with TRBJ2-1, with D unresolved. This CDR3 spans 14 amino acids. V shed 4 bases and J shed 6 bases, with 13 bases lying between them. Germline loops: CDR1 MGHRA, CDR2 YSYEKL.

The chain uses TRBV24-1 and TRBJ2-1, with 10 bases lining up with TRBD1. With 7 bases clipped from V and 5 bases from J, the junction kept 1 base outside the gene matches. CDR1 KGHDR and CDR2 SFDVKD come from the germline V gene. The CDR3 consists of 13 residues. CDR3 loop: CATRGTGDNEQFF. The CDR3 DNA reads TGTGCCACCAGGGGGACAGGGGACAATGAGCAGTTCTTC.

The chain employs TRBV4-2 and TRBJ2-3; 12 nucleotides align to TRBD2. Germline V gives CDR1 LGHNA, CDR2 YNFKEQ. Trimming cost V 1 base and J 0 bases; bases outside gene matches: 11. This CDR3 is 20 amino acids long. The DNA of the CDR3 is TGTGCCAGCAGCCAAGTATGGGAAAGTCTAGCGGGGGGGAGCACAGATACGCAGTATTTT. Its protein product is CASSQVWESLAGGSTDTQYF.

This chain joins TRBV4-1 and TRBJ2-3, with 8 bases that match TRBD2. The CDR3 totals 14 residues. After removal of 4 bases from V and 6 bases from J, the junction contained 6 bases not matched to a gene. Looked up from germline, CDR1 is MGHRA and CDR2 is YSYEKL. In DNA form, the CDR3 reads TGCGCCAGCAGCCCTCGGGGGGGCGGGGATACGCAGTATTTT. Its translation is CASSPRGGGDTQYF.

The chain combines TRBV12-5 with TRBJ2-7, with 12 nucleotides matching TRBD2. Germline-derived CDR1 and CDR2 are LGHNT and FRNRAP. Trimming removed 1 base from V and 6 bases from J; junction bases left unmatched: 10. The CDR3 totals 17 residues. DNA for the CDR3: TGTGCTAGTGGTTTGGACCTAGCGGGGGGGCATTTGAGCGAGCAGTACTTC. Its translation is CASGLDLAGGHLSEQYF.

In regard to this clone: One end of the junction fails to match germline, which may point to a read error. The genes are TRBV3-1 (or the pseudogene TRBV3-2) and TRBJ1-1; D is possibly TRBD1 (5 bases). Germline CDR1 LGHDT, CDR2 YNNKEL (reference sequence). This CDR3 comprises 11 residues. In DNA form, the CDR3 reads TGTGCCAGCAGCCAAACAGGCGTTTTGGGTTTC. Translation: CASSQTGVLGF.

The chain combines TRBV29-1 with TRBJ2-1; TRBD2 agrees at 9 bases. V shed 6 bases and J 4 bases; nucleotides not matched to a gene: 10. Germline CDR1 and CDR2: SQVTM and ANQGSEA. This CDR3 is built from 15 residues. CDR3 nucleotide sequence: TGCAGCGTCCCACGTGGCGGGGGGGCTTACAATGAGCAGTTCTTC. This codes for CSVPRGGGAYNEQFF.

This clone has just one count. Here the CDR3 reads CASSPTRASTDTQYF. CDR3 bases: TGTGCCAGCAGTCCGACCAGGGCTAGCACAGATACGCAGTATTTT. The gene calls are TRBV6-5 and TRBJ2-3; possible D gene TRBD1, 5 bases. V lost 5 bases, J lost 0 bases, and 12 bases lay in between. This CDR3 is built from 15 residues. Per germline, CDR1 MNHEY and CDR2 SVGAGI.

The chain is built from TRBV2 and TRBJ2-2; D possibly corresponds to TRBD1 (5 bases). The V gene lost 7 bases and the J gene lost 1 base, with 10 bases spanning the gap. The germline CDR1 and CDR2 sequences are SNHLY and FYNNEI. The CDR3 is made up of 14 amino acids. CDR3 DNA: TGTGCCAGCAATCCGGACATGAACACCGGGGAGCTGTTTTTT. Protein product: CASNPDMNTGELFF.

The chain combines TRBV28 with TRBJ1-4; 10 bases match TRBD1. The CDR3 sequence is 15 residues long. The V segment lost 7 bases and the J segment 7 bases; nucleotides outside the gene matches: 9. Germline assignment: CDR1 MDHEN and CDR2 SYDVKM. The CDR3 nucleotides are TGTGCCAGCACCACGGGACAGGGGACCGGTGAAAAACTGTTTTTT. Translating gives CASTTGQGTGEKLFF.

The CDR3 DNA follows: TGTGCCAGCAGTTTAGGGACAGAGAGGACCCAGTACTTC. This encodes CASSLGTERTQYF. V usage is TRBV12-3 or TRBV12-4 and J usage is TRBJ2-5; a weak D match, TRBD1 (6 bases). Trimming shortened V by 1 base and J by 7 bases, and 10 bases separated the two germline ends. The CDR3 length is 13 residues.

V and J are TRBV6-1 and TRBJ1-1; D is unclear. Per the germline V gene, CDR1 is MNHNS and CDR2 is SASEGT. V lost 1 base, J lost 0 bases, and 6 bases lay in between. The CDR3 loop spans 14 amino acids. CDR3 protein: CASSEDRVNTEAFF. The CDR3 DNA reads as TGTGCCAGCAGTGAAGACAGAGTGAACACTGAAGCTTTCTTT.

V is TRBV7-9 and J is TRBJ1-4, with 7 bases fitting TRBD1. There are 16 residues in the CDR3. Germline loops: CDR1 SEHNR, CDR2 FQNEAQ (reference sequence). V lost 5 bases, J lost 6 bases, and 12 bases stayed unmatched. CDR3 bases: TGTGCCAGCAGCCGTACAGGGGCGGGAATCGATGAAAAACTGTTTTTT. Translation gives CASSRTGAGIDEKLFF.

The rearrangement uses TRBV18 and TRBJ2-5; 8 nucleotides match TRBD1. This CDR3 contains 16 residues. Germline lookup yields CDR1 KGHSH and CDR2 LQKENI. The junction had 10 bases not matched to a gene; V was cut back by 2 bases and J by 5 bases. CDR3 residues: CASSPNDRTGLETQYF. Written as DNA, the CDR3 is TGTGCCAGCTCACCAAACGACAGGACAGGGTTGGAGACCCAGTACTTC.

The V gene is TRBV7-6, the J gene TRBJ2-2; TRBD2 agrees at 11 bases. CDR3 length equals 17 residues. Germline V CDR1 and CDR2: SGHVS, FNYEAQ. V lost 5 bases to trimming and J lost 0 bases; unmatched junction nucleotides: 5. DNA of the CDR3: TGTGCCAGCAGCCGCCGACTAGCGGGGACGAACACCGGGGAGCTGTTTTTT. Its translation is CASSRRLAGTNTGELFF.

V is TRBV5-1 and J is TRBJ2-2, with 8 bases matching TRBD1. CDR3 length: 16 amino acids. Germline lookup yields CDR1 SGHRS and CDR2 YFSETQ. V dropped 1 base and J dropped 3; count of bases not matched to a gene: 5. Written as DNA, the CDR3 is TGCGCCAGCAGCTTGCCGGCAGGGGGCTACACCGGGGAGCTGTTTTTT. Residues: CASSLPAGGYTGELFF.

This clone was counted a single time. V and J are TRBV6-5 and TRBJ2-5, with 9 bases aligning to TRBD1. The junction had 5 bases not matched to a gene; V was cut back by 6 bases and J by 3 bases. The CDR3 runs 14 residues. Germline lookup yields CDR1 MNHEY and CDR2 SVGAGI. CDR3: CASRRTGVKETQYF. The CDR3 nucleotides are TGTGCCAGCAGGAGGACAGGGGTAAAAGAGACCCAGTACTTC.

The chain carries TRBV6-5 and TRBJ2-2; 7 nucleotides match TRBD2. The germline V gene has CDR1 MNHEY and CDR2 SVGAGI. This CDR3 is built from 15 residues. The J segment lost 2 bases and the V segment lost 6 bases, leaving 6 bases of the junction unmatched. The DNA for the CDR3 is TGTGCCAGCAGCCAGCGGGGTGGCAACACCGGGGAGCTGTTTTTT. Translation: CASSQRGGNTGELFF.

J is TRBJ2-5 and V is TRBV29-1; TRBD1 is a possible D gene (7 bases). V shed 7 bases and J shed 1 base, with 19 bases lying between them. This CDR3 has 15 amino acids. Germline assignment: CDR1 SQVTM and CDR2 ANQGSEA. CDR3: CSGGRGGTAQETQYF. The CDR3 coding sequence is TGCAGCGGGGGGAGAGGAGGGACAGCCCAAGAGACCCAGTACTTC.

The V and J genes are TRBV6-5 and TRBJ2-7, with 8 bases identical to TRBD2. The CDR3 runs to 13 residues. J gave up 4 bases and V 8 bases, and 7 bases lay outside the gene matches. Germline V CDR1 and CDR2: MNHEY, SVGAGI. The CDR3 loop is CASQRGGNYEQYF. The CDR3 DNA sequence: TGTGCCAGCCAACGGGGGGGGAATTACGAGCAGTACTTC.

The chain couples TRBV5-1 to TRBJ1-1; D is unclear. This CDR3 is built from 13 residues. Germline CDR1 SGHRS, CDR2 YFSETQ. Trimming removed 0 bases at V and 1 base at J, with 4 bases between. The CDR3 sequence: CASSLAGNTEAFF. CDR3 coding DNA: TGCGCCAGCAGCTTGGCAGGGAACACTGAAGCTTTCTTT. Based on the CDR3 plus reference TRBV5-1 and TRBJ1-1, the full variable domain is KAGVTQTPRYLIKTRGQQVTLSCSPISGHRSVSWYQQTPGQGLQFLFEYFSETQRNKGNFPGRFSGRQFSNSRSEMNVSTLELGDSALYLCASSLAGNTEAFFGQGTRLTVV.

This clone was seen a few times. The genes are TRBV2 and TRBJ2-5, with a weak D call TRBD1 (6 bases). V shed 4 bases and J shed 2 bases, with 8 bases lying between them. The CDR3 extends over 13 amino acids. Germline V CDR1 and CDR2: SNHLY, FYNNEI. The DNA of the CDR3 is TGTGCCAGCAGTGCGGACAGACAAGAGACCCAGTACTTC. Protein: CASSADRQETQYF.

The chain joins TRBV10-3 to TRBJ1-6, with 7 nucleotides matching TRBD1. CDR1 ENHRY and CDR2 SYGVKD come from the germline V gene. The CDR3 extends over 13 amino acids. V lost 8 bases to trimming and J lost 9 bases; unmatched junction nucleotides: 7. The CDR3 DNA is TGTGCCATCGGTACAGGGGATCGTTCACCCCTCCACTTT. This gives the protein CAIGTGDRSPLHF.

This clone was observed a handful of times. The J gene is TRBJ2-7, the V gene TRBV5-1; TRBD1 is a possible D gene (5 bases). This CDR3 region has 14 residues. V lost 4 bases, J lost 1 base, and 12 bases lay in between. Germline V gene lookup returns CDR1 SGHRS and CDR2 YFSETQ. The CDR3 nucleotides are TGCGCCAGCAGCCATGACAGTAAATCCTACGAGCAGTACTTC. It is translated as CASSHDSKSYEQYF.

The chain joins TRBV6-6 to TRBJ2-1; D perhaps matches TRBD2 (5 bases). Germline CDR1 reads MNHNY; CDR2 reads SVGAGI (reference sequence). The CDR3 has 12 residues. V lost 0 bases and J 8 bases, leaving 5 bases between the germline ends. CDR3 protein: CASSYSRDEQFF. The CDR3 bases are TGTGCCAGCAGTTACTCGCGGGATGAGCAGTTCTTC.

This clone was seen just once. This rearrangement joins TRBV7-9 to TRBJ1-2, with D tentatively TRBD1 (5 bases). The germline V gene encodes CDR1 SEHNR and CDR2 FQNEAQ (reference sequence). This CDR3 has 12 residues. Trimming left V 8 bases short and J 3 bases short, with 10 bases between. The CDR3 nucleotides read TGTGCCAGCTTTGACAGCTACTATGGCTACACCTTC. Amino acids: CASFDSYYGYTF. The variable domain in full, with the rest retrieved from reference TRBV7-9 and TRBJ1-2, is DTGVSQNPRHKITKRGQNVTFRCDPISEHNRLYWYRQTLGQGPEFLTYFQNEAQLEKSRLLSDRFSAERPKGSFSTLEIQRTEQGDSAMYLCASFDSYYGYTFGSGTRLTVV.

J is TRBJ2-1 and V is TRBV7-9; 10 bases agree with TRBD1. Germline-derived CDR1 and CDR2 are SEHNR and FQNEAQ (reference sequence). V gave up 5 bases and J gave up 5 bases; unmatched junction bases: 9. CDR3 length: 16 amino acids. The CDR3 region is CASSPRQGAKDNEQFF. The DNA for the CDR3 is TGTGCCAGCAGCCCTAGACAGGGGGCAAAAGACAATGAGCAGTTCTTC.